The 25 T cell receptor beta chains in this list originate from one sample, sequenced in a study of T cell repertoires in cytomegalovirus infection. TCRdb re-analysed the reads in MiXCR, keeping a single row per CDR3 protein. This sample has 290,000 or so distinct CDR3 sequences, with around 10% found just once. Sequencing input: PBMCs. Receptors originate from a human donor in good health (CMV status not recorded). Some clones in this sample may be carry-over from other donors' samples.

This clonotype was seen at least ten times. V is TRBV4-3 and J is TRBJ2-1; D gene uncertain. V shed 1 base and J shed 8 bases, with 15 bases lying between them. Germline CDR1 reads LGHNA; CDR2 reads YSLEER. This CDR3 is 15 amino acids long. CDR3 residues: CASSQGLPLWDEQFF. The CDR3 DNA is TGCGCCAGCAGCCAAGGGTTGCCCCTTTGGGATGAGCAGTTCTTC.

This clonotype was counted only a few times. Written as DNA, the CDR3 is TGTGCCAGCAGCTTGCTAGGACGGAGAAACACCGGGGAGCTGTTTTTT. It codes for CASSLLGRRNTGELFF. V gene TRBV5-4 combines with J gene TRBJ2-2; D gene unclear. Trimming cost V 1 base and J 2 bases, with 12 bases left between them. The CDR3 length is 16 residues. Germline V gene data show CDR1 as SGHNT and CDR2 as YYREEE (reference sequence). The full variable domain, its missing parts supplied by reference TRBV5-4 and TRBJ2-2, is ETGVTQSPTHLIKTRGQQVTLRCSSQSGHNTVSWYQQALGQGPQFIFQYYREEENGRGNFPPRFSGLQFPNYSSELNVNALELDDSALYLCASSLLGRRNTGELFFGEGSRLTVL.

This clonotype was counted at least ten times. The chain combines TRBV28 with TRBJ1-5; 8 positions agree with TRBD1. J was trimmed by 1 base and V by 4 bases; bases with no gene match: 6. This CDR3 comprises 16 residues. Germline CDR1 and CDR2: MDHEN and SYDVKM. The CDR3 region is CASSSGQGVSNQPQHF. As DNA, the CDR3 is TGTGCCAGCAGTTCTGGACAGGGAGTGAGCAATCAGCCCCAGCATTTT.

In this sample, this clonotype turned up many times. This chain connects TRBV7-6 to TRBJ1-1, with 9 bases identical to TRBD1. Germline values: CDR1 SGHVS, CDR2 FNYEAQ. V shed 5 bases, J shed 5 bases, and the junction held 3 bases outside the gene matches. CDR3 length: 13 residues. CDR3 amino acids: CASSAGTGTEAFF. The CDR3 bases are TGTGCCAGCAGCGCCGGGACAGGGACTGAAGCTTTCTTT.

The V gene is TRBV20-1, the J gene TRBJ1-1; 11 positions match TRBD1. Trimming at V came to 4 bases and at J to 5 bases, leaving 3 bases not matched to a gene. The CDR3 consists of 13 residues. The germline V gene has CDR1 DFQATT and CDR2 SNEGSKA (reference sequence). The CDR3 nucleotides read TGCAGTGCTACTCGGGACAGGGGGACTGAAGCTTTCTTT. It is translated as CSATRDRGTEAFF.

This clonotype was counted many times. The chain combines TRBV5-4 with TRBJ2-1; 11 bases are a match to TRBD1. Germline V gene sequence: CDR1 SGHNT, CDR2 YYREEE (reference sequence). The CDR3 spans 15 residues. The V gene end was trimmed by 4 bases and the J gene end by 10 bases; junction bases not matched to a gene: 10. Written as DNA, the CDR3 is TGTGCCAGCAGCCCCACGGACAGGGGGCCGCAGGAGCAGTTCTTC. Translating gives CASSPTDRGPQEQFF.

This clonotype has a count of ten or more. This rearrangement joins TRBV7-2 to TRBJ2-5; TRBD2 aligns across 7 bases. CDR3 size: 14 residues. Germline V gives CDR1 SGHTA, CDR2 FQGNSA. Trimming took 5 bases from V and 4 from J; bases not matched to a gene: 7. This CDR3 reads CASSTGTIRETQYF. CDR3 nucleotides: TGTGCCAGCAGCACCGGGACTATCCGAGAGACCCAGTACTTC.

This clonotype has ten or more counts. This chain links TRBV29-1 with TRBJ2-4, with D tentatively TRBD1 or TRBD2 (5 bases each). Trimming pared 7 bases from V and 0 bases from J, leaving 19 bases between. The CDR3 has 16 amino acids. CDR1 is SQVTM and CDR2 is ANQGSEA in the germline V gene. The CDR3 reads CSAGDQGFLAKNIQYF. In DNA form, the CDR3 reads TGCAGCGCTGGGGACCAAGGCTTCTTAGCCAAAAACATTCAGTACTTC.

This clonotype was counted ten times or more. The chain recombines TRBV4-2 with TRBJ2-3, with D perhaps TRBD1 or TRBD2 (5 bases each). The CDR3 covers 14 residues. From germline, CDR1 is LGHNA and CDR2 YNFKEQ. V lost 2 bases and J lost 2, with 8 bases in between. CDR3 region: CASSQTGATDTQYF. CDR3 sequence (DNA): TGTGCCAGCAGCCAAACCGGGGCCACAGATACGCAGTATTTT.

The DNA for the CDR3 is TGTGCCAGCACGGGCGGCGACAGGTTGCAATCAGATACGCAGTATTTT. The encoded protein is CASTGGDRLQSDTQYF. This chain connects TRBV28 to TRBJ2-3, with a tentative D call TRBD1 (6 bases). Between the trimmed V and J ends, which lost 7 bases and 4 bases, there was a span of 21 bases. The CDR3 has 16 amino acids. The V gene's germline CDR1 is MDHEN and CDR2 SYDVKM.

This clonotype was picked up many times. This chain uses TRBV7-2 with TRBJ1-1; D remains unclear. CDR1 is SGHTA and CDR2 is FQGNSA in the germline V gene. V lost 3 bases, J lost 1 base, and 6 bases lay in between. CDR3 size: 13 residues. The CDR3 DNA is TGTGCCAGCAGCTTTGACCCGAACACTGAAGCTTTCTTT. Its translation: CASSFDPNTEAFF.

This clonotype came up many times. The chain joins TRBV4-1 to TRBJ1-5; unclear D gene. From germline, CDR1 is MGHRA and CDR2 YSYEKL. V gave up 4 bases and J gave up 3 bases, with 10 bases separating them. The CDR3 covers 14 residues. The CDR3 sequence is CASSPTETNQPQHF. The CDR3 DNA reads as TGCGCCAGCAGCCCTACAGAAACCAATCAGCCCCAGCATTTT.

This clonotype was seen ten or more times. The rearrangement links TRBV7-2 to TRBJ1-1; TRBD1 matches at 7 bases. The CDR3 is 14 amino acids. Per germline, CDR1 SGHTA and CDR2 FQGNSA. The V segment lost 5 bases and the J segment 4 bases; nucleotides outside the gene matches: 7. The CDR3 region has the DNA TGTGCCAGCAGCGTCAGACAGGGTTTCACTGAAGCTTTCTTT. Protein product: CASSVRQGFTEAFF.

At least ten counts were recorded for this clonotype. The chain employs TRBV20-1 and TRBJ1-1; D uncertain. V dropped 0 bases and J dropped 7 bases, with 18 bases sitting between them. From germline, CDR1 is DFQATT and CDR2 SNEGSKA (reference sequence). This CDR3 spans 15 amino acids. The DNA of the CDR3 is TGCAGTGCTAGAGATATACTTAGGAGTGAGGTTGAAGCTTTCTTT. This codes for CSARDILRSEVEAFF.

This clonotype was detected many times. The genes are TRBV20-1 and TRBJ2-3, with TRBD1 as a possible D gene (5 bases). The CDR3 is 11 residues long. Trimming pared 5 bases from V and 4 bases from J, leaving 7 bases between. From germline, CDR1 is DFQATT and CDR2 SNEGSKA (reference sequence). CDR3 region: CSAAGSDTQYF. DNA of the CDR3: TGCAGTGCTGCAGGGTCAGATACGCAGTATTTT.

This chain links TRBV23-1 with TRBJ2-5; TRBD2 matches 10 bases. TRBV23-1 is sorted into the ORF group, with uncertain function. The trim removed 3 bases at V and 4 bases at J, leaving 14 bases unmatched. The CDR3 has 18 amino acids. CDR3 in amino acids: CASSQWGLAGASSETQYF. In DNA form, the CDR3 reads TGCGCCAGCAGTCAGTGGGGGCTAGCGGGGGCCTCGTCAGAGACCCAGTACTTC.

This clonotype appeared many times. The chain carries TRBV20-1 and TRBJ2-2; no clear D. Trimming removed 2 bases at V and 5 bases at J, with 6 bases between. This CDR3 is 12 amino acids long. CDR1 is DFQATT and CDR2 is SNEGSKA in the germline V gene (reference sequence). CDR3 in DNA: TGCAGTGCTAGACCTTTTACCGGGGAGCTGTTTTTT. As protein: CSARPFTGELFF.

This clonotype was detected a few times. CDR3 coding DNA: TGTGCCAGCAGCTTAAGTTGGACAGGGGGAAATGAGCAGTTCTTC. It codes for CASSLSWTGGNEQFF. This chain connects TRBV7-8 to TRBJ2-1; 10 bases align to TRBD1. The CDR3 is made up of 15 amino acids. The V and J ends lost 2 bases and 7 bases, in that order; junction bases with no gene match: 5. Germline lookup yields CDR1 SGHVS and CDR2 FQNEAQ.

This clonotype was recorded at least ten times. The chain carries TRBV19 and TRBJ1-1; possibly TRBD1 for D (5 bases). Germline CDR1 and CDR2: LNHDA and SQIVND (reference sequence). The CDR3 spans 15 residues. Trimming pared 5 bases from V and 0 bases from J, leaving 13 bases between. The CDR3 coding sequence is TGTGCCAGTAGTGTTCAAGGGACGGTGAACACTGAAGCTTTCTTT. This sequence encodes CASSVQGTVNTEAFF.

This clonotype was counted at least ten times. J is TRBJ1-2 and V is TRBV6-6; no firm D call. Germline CDR1 reads MNHNY; CDR2 reads SVGAGI (reference sequence). This CDR3 comprises 13 residues. Trimming cost V 10 bases and J 0 bases, with 12 bases left between them. CDR3 in amino acids: CAILQTTNYGYTF. The CDR3 DNA reads as TGTGCCATCCTACAGACAACTAACTATGGCTACACCTTC.

This clonotype was seen ten or more times. The gene calls are TRBV2 and TRBJ2-3; 10 nucleotides align to TRBD2. This CDR3 spans 19 amino acids. With 5 bases clipped from V and 0 bases from J, the junction kept 14 bases outside the gene matches. Per the germline V gene, CDR1 is SNHLY and CDR2 is FYNNEI. The CDR3 is CASSPPPSGGPTSTDTQYF. CDR3 DNA: TGTGCCAGCAGTCCCCCCCCTAGCGGGGGCCCTACTAGCACAGATACGCAGTATTTT.

This clonotype was seen repeatedly, ten times or more. The chain is built from TRBV19 and TRBJ2-1; 10 bases match TRBD2. Trimming took 3 bases from V and 9 from J; bases not matched to a gene: 8. The V gene's germline CDR1 is LNHDA and CDR2 SQIVND (reference sequence). The CDR3 sequence is 15 residues long. CDR3 in amino acids: CASSMASGGAGEQFF. The CDR3 DNA reads as TGTGCCAGTAGTATGGCCAGCGGGGGGGCCGGTGAGCAGTTCTTC.

The table lists this clonotype with many counts. This rearrangement joins TRBV7-2 to TRBJ2-5; perhaps TRBD1 as D (6 bases). V was shortened by 0 bases and J by 4 bases, with 15 bases between the two germline ends. Germline V gene data show CDR1 as SGHTA and CDR2 as FQGNSA. The CDR3 loop spans 16 amino acids. CDR3 region: CASSLASGTQSETQYF. DNA for the CDR3: TGTGCCAGCAGCTTAGCGTCCGGGACACAATCAGAGACCCAGTACTTC.

This clonotype was seen many times. The V call is TRBV28, the J call TRBJ1-5; D gene uncertain. The germline CDR1 and CDR2 sequences are MDHEN and SYDVKM. CDR3 length equals 12 residues. The germline V and J ends were trimmed by 7 bases and 2 bases, with 6 bases remaining between them. CDR3 residues: CASTTGNQPQHF. DNA for the CDR3: TGTGCCAGCACCACAGGCAATCAGCCCCAGCATTTT. The full variable domain, with the rest looked up from reference TRBV28 and TRBJ1-5, is DVKVTQSSRYLVKRTGEKVFLECVQDMDHENMFWYRQDPGLGLRLIYFSYDVKMKEKGDIPEGYSVSREKKERFSLILESASTNQTSMYLCASTTGNQPQHFGDGTRLSIL.

This clonotype showed up just a few times. The chain is built from TRBV20-1 and TRBJ2-7; no clear D. This CDR3 has 13 residues. Germline V gives CDR1 DFQATT, CDR2 SNEGSKA (reference sequence). Deletions cut 3 bases from V and 5 bases from J, with 14 bases between. The CDR3 reads CSASSRLVHEQYF. DNA for the CDR3: TGCAGTGCTAGTTCTCGTCTAGTGCACGAGCAGTACTTC.